One and the same sample provided the 22 T cell receptor beta chains below, sequenced in a study of molecular identifiers for immune sequencing clone quantification. MiXCR was run by TCRdb on the PCR reads, yielding one entry per CDR3 protein. This sample has approximately 630,000 distinct CDR3 sequences, with less than 30% found just once. Input material: naive CD8+ T cells from blood, with Jurkat cell RNA spiked in. The subset was: FACS-sorted CD8+CD4-CCR7+CD45RA+ naive T cells. All receptors derive from a human donor in good health. Some libraries in this study had Jurkat cell RNA spiked in.

This clonotype has just a few counts. The V gene is TRBV10-3, the J gene TRBJ2-5, with D possibly TRBD2 on 6 matching bases. The CDR3 covers 13 residues. Deletions cut 7 bases from V and 5 bases from J, with 14 bases between. Per germline, CDR1 ENHRY and CDR2 SYGVKD. The CDR3 nucleotides are TGTGCCATCACCGACGTAGCGGTGGAGACCCAGTACTTC. Translating it yields CAITDVAVETQYF.

Comments on this clonotype: One end of the junction does not line up with germline, which may come from a read error. This chain uses TRBV13 with TRBJ1-5, with D possibly matching TRBD1 (5 bases). Germline CDR1 reads PRHDT; CDR2 reads FYEKMQ (reference sequence). The CDR3 runs to 16 residues. CDR3 loop: CVSSLGAAGRNQPQHF. The CDR3 nucleotides are TGTGTCAGCAGCTTAGGGGCCGCCGGACGCAATCAGCCCCAGCATTTT.

This clonotype was picked up one time. CDR3 sequence reads: CASRGIGGYEQYF. CDR3 in DNA: TGTGCCAGCAGAGGTATAGGAGGCTACGAGCAGTACTTC. V gene TRBV2 combines with J gene TRBJ2-7, with a tentative D call TRBD2 (5 bases). Germline loops: CDR1 SNHLY, CDR2 FYNNEI. The CDR3 length is 13 residues. V lost 6 bases to trimming and J lost 3 bases, with 12 bases between them.

This clonotype was counted between two and nine times. The chain joins TRBV27 to TRBJ1-5; TRBD1 aligns across 10 bases. Germline CDR1 MNHEY, CDR2 SMNVEV (reference sequence). The CDR3 is made up of 14 amino acids. J was trimmed by 9 bases and V by 5 bases; bases with no gene match: 7. The CDR3 reads CASSPGTGVRPQHF. The CDR3 nucleotides read TGTGCCAGCAGTCCAGGGACAGGGGTTCGGCCCCAGCATTTT.

The sample holds many counts of this clonotype. The V and J genes are TRBV5-6 and TRBJ2-7; D is ambiguous. Germline V CDR1 and CDR2: SGHDT, YYEEEE. V was trimmed by 4 bases and J by 1 base, leaving 15 bases between them. This CDR3 has 15 residues. Written as DNA, the CDR3 is TGTGCCAGCAGCCCGGGCCGCAGTTTATCCTACGAGCAGTACTTC. Protein: CASSPGRSLSYEQYF.

This clonotype was detected a few times. Here the CDR3 DNA reads TGTGCCAGCAATCGAAACGGGGGCACTGGGGCTTTCTTT. It specifies CASNRNGGTGAFF. The chain combines TRBV6-1 with TRBJ1-1; D is perhaps TRBD1 (6 bases). Trimming left V 7 bases short and J 11 bases short, with 20 bases between. The germline V gene encodes CDR1 MNHNS and CDR2 SASEGT. The CDR3 loop spans 13 amino acids.

A remark on this clonotype: A much larger clone is a single base away; this may be a read error. V gene TRBV12-3 or TRBV12-4 combines with J gene TRBJ1-5, with TRBD1 as a possible D gene (5 bases). CDR3 length equals 14 residues. V was shortened by 5 bases and J by 5 bases, with 13 bases between the two germline ends. The CDR3 protein is CASSGVGPHQPQHF. The CDR3 bases are TGTGCCAGCAGTGGTGTGGGGCCCCATCAGCCCCAGCATTTT.

Regarding this clonotype: A read error is possible here, since a much larger clone lies one base away. This chain uses TRBV4-3 with TRBJ1-5; the match to TRBD1 covers 7 bases. The CDR3 length is 16 residues. V shed 0 bases, J shed 5 bases, and the junction held 7 bases outside the gene matches. In germline, CDR1 is LGHNA, CDR2 YSLEER. Here the CDR3 DNA reads TGCGCCAGCAGCCAAGATGCGGCAGGGGGTGATCAGCCCCAGCATTTT. Translated, it gives CASSQDAAGGDQPQHF.

This clonotype showed up many times. The rearrangement joins TRBV5-6 to TRBJ2-7; 7 nucleotides match TRBD1. Germline CDR1 SGHDT, CDR2 YYEEEE. V shed 4 bases, J shed 7 bases, and the junction held 11 bases outside the gene matches. The CDR3 covers 14 residues. CDR3 residues: CASSPSTGPGEQYF. Written as DNA, the CDR3 is TGTGCCAGCAGCCCATCGACAGGGCCGGGGGAGCAGTACTTC. The entire variable domain, with the rest obtained from reference TRBV5-6 and TRBJ2-7, is as follows: DAGVTQSPTHLIKTRGQQVTLRCSPKSGHDTVSWYQQALGQGPQFIFQYYEEEERQRGNFPDRFSGHQFPNYSSELNVNALLLGDSALYLCASSPSTGPGEQYFGPGTRLTVT.

This clonotype has a handful of counts. This chain links TRBV29-1 with TRBJ2-6, with D possibly TRBD1 on 5 matching bases. V was cut by 4 bases and J by 1 base, with 8 bases left in between. The CDR3 spans 14 residues. Germline V lookup: CDR1 SQVTM, CDR2 ANQGSEA. This CDR3 is CSVVGDSGANVLTF. CDR3 coding DNA: TGCAGCGTTGTAGGGGATTCTGGGGCCAACGTCCTGACTTTC.

The chain joins TRBV10-3 to TRBJ1-2; D not certain. Deletions cut 10 bases from V and 4 bases from J, with 16 bases between. The CDR3 extends over 13 amino acids. Germline V lookup: CDR1 ENHRY, CDR2 SYGVKD. The CDR3 loop reads CATQRELTYGYTF. For the CDR3, the DNA is TGTGCCACCCAAAGGGAACTCACCTATGGCTACACCTTC.

As concerns this clonotype: A single base separates this from a much larger clone, so it may be a read error. The V call is TRBV24-1, the J call TRBJ1-1; D remains ambiguous. Trimming pared 2 bases from V and 1 base from J, leaving 7 bases between. The CDR3 runs to 14 residues. Germline CDR1 KGHDR, CDR2 SFDVKD. The CDR3 region has the DNA TGTGCCACCAGTGATTCCCCGCAGAACACTGAAGCTTTCTTT. Protein: CATSDSPQNTEAFF.

In this sample, this clonotype turned up once. A much larger clone lies one base from this, so it may be a read error. The chain combines TRBV6-5 with TRBJ2-7, with TRBD1 matching 7 bases. The CDR3 contains 15 residues. Per germline, CDR1 MNHEY and CDR2 SVGAGI. V lost 0 bases and J lost 2; bases outside the gene matches: 4. The CDR3 loop is CASSYSEGAAYEQYF. As DNA, the CDR3 is TGTGCCAGCAGTTACTCCGAGGGGGCAGCCTACGAGCAGTACTTC.

This chain links TRBV20-1 with TRBJ2-7, with 8 bases that match TRBD2. CDR1 and CDR2 (germline): DFQATT, SNEGSKA (reference sequence). The V and J ends lost 3 bases and 2 bases, in that order; junction bases with no gene match: 3. This CDR3 spans 13 amino acids. The CDR3 DNA reads TGCAGTGCTAGTTATAGCGGGACCTACGAGCAGTACTTC. Translated, it gives CSASYSGTYEQYF.

This clonotype appeared a single time. A clone one base away is much larger, so this may be a read error. CDR3 loop: CASSPLETGVRQPQQF. The CDR3 DNA sequence: TGTGCCAGCAGTCCCCTAGAGACAGGGGTAAGGCAGCCCCAGCAGTTT. V gene TRBV28 combines with J gene TRBJ1-5; 8 positions agree with TRBD1. The germline V gene encodes CDR1 MDHEN and CDR2 SYDVKM. The CDR3 loop spans 16 amino acids.

This clonotype has a handful of counts. This sequence joins TRBV6-6 and TRBJ1-2; D is ambiguous. V shed 3 bases and J shed 10 bases, with 18 bases lying between them. Germline V gives CDR1 MNHNY, CDR2 SVGAGI (reference sequence). The CDR3 extends over 14 amino acids. For the CDR3, the DNA is TGTGCCAGCAGTTATCCAGACGGTCTCTACGACTACACCTTC. The encoded protein is CASSYPDGLYDYTF.

This clonotype has a count of ten or more. CDR3 nucleotides: TGTGCCAGCAGCTTTGCGTATCCCGGGGACGAGCAGTACTTC. Its translation is CASSFAYPGDEQYF. J is TRBJ2-7 and V is TRBV7-9; maybe TRBD2 (5 bases). Germline values: CDR1 SEHNR, CDR2 FQNEAQ (reference sequence). CDR3 length: 14 amino acids. The V and J ends lost 3 bases and 5 bases respectively, with 14 bases between them. The entire variable domain, with the rest obtained from reference TRBV7-9 and TRBJ2-7, is as follows: DTGVSQNPRHKITKRGQNVTFRCDPISEHNRLYWYRQTLGQGPEFLTYFQNEAQLEKSRLLSDRFSAERPKGSFSTLEIQRTEQGDSAMYLCASSFAYPGDEQYFGPGTRLTVT.

This clonotype has a count of ten or more. The chain couples TRBV7-9 to TRBJ2-3; D unclear. CDR1 is SEHNR and CDR2 is FQNEAQ in the germline V gene (reference sequence). V shed 1 base and J shed 3 bases, with 14 bases lying between them. The CDR3 extends over 16 amino acids. The DNA for the CDR3 is TGTGCCAGCAGCTTAGAACGGGTTCAGGCTACAGATACGCAGTATTTT. Translation: CASSLERVQATDTQYF.

Points on this clonotype: Since a much larger clone is just one base distant, this may be a read error. The rearrangement links TRBV10-3 to TRBJ2-3, with a weak D call TRBD1 (5 bases). The V gene's germline CDR1 is ENHRY and CDR2 SYGVKD. CDR3 length: 16 residues. The CDR3 protein is CAISESEAGKADTQFF. The CDR3 coding sequence is TGTGCCATCAGTGAGTCTGAGGCAGGGAAAGCAGATACGCAGTTTTTT.

This clonotype was found a few times. A read error may be the cause here, since a much bigger clone is one base away. V usage is TRBV13 and J usage is TRBJ1-1; perhaps TRBD1 as D (5 bases). CDR1 and CDR2 (germline): PRHDT, FYEKMQ (reference sequence). This CDR3 spans 13 amino acids. The CDR3 sequence is CAGSLFRGTEAFF. As DNA, the CDR3 is TGTGCCGGCAGCTTATTTCGGGGGACTGAAGCTTTCTTT.

This clonotype was counted a few times. The rearrangement links TRBV19 to TRBJ2-7; no clear D. The CDR3 has 12 residues. Trimming cost V 3 bases and J 6 bases, with 9 bases left between them. Germline V gene lookup returns CDR1 LNHDA and CDR2 SQIVND (reference sequence). CDR3 DNA sequence: TGTGCCAGTAGTATCCCCCCTGCCGAGCAGTACTTC. It codes for CASSIPPAEQYF.

This clonotype was observed a handful of times. In nucleotides, the CDR3 is TGTGCCAGTAGTATAGGCAGAATAAACAATGAGCAGTTCTTC. Translating it yields CASSIGRINNEQFF. The rearrangement joins TRBV19 to TRBJ2-1, with D unclear. CDR1 and CDR2 (germline): LNHDA, SQIVND (reference sequence). V gave up 1 base and J gave up 5 bases, with 9 bases separating them. CDR3 size: 14 residues.